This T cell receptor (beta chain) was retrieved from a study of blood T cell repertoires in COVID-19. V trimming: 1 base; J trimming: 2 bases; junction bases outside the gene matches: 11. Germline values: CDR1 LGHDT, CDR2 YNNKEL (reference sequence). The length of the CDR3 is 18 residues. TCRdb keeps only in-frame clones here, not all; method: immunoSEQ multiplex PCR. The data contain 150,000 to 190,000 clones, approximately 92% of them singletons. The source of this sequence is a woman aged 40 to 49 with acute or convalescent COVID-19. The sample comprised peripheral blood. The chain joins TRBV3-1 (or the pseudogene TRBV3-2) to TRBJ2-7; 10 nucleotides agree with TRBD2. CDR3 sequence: CASSQGLTSGENPYEQYF. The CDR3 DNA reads TGTGCCAGCAGCCAAGGCCTCACTAGCGGGGAGAACCCCTACGAGCAGTACTTC.